The rows below give T cell receptor beta chains drawn from one sample of a study of STAT5B mutations in CD4+ large granular lymphocyte leukemia. TCRdb's copy holds only in-frame clones and misses some; the assay was immunoSEQ multiplex PCR. Of around 29,000 clones in the sample, roughly three quarters were seen once. Sequenced material: CD4+ T cells from blood buffy coats. Receptors originate from a human donor in good health. The CDR3 runs from the conserved cysteine through the conserved F or W. The D gene is left open where the match is weak. Where a row states a size, it is once, few, many or the class of an expanded clone; other rows omit it.

D,length,V,J,size,DNA,CDR3
TRBD2,13,TRBV5-1,TRBJ2-4,-,TGCGCCAGCAGAGGACTAGTAGGGAACATTCAGTACTTC,CASRGLVGNIQYF
TRBD2,15,TRBV5-1,TRBJ2-3,once,TGCGCCAGCTGCACCGGGGGGAAAAGCACAGATACGCAGTATTTT,CASCTGGKSTDTQYF
-,12,TRBV5-5,TRBJ1-1,-,TGTGCCAGCAGCCGACCGACTGGTGAAGCTTTCTTT,CASSRPTGEAFF
-,13,TRBV18,TRBJ1-4,-,TGTGCCAGCTCACCGGGAGCTAATGAAAAACTGTTTTTT,CASSPGANEKLFF
-,14,TRBV5-4,TRBJ2-7,-,TGTGCCAGCAGCTTGGCCGGGTATTGGAGCGAGCAGTACTTC,CASSLAGYWSEQYF
TRBD1,16,TRBV7-2,TRBJ1-1,once,TGTGCCAGCAGCCCGCGACAGGGCCTTATGAACACTGAAGCTTTCTTT,CASSPRQGLMNTEAFF
TRBD2,15,TRBV5-4,TRBJ2-2,-,TGTGCCAGCAGCTTGGCGGGGGGGAACACCGGGGAGCTGTTTTTT,CASSLAGGNTGELFF
-,13,TRBV11-2,TRBJ2-3,-,TGTGCCAGCAGCTTCCTAGAGACAGATACGCAGTATTTT,CASSFLETDTQYF
-,15,TRBV14,TRBJ1-1,-,TGTGCCAGCAGCTTAATTGGGGGTACGAACACTGAAGCTTTCTTT,CASSLIGGTNTEAFF
-,16,TRBV7-2,TRBJ2-2,-,TGTGCCAGCAGCAGAGACGGAGGACTTAACACCGGGGAGCTGTTTTTT,CASSRDGGLNTGELFF
-,13,TRBV18,TRBJ1-2,-,TGTGCCAGCTCACGAGAGGGAAACTATGGCTACACCTTC,CASSREGNYGYTF
-,15,TRBV5-1,TRBJ2-3,-,TGCGCCAGCAGCTTGGATTCCCCTGGGACAGATACGCAGTATTTT,CASSLDSPGTDTQYF
-,17,TRBV27,TRBJ2-1,-,TGTGCCAGCAGTTCTACGGGGGACCACCCCACCTACAATGAGCAGTTCTTC,CASSSTGDHPTYNEQFF
-,13,TRBV15,TRBJ1-5,few,TGTGCCACCAGCAGAGGGGGAAATCAGCCCCAGCATTTT,CATSRGGNQPQHF
-,14,TRBV5-1,TRBJ1-1,few,TGCGCCAGCAGCGGGACGGACGTAAACACTGAAGCTTTCTTT,CASSGTDVNTEAFF
-,16,TRBV5-1,TRBJ2-3,-,TGCGCCAGCAGCTTGGAAGGAAATCCTGACAAAGATACGCAGTATTTT,CASSLEGNPDKDTQYF
-,14,TRBV18,TRBJ2-6,-,TGTGCCAGCTCACCAAGTTCTGGGGCCAACGTCCTGACTTTC,CASSPSSGANVLTF
-,14,TRBV5-8,TRBJ1-4,-,TGTGCCAGCAGTATACCCCCAGAGAATGAAAAACTGTTTTTT,CASSIPPENEKLFF
TRBD1,13,TRBV29-1,TRBJ1-2,-,TGCAGCGCAAACAGGGGAGGGGACTATGGCTACACCTTC,CSANRGGDYGYTF
TRBD1,16,TRBV2,TRBJ2-7,once,TGTGCCAGCCGGGGCCATGGGACAGGGCCCTCGAACGAGCAGTACTTC,CASRGHGTGPSNEQYF
TRBD1,14,TRBV6-4,TRBJ1-4,few,TGTGCCAGCAGGGGGACAGGACCAAATGAAAAACTGTTTTTT,CASRGTGPNEKLFF
-,13,TRBV11-3,TRBJ2-3,-,TGTGCCAGCAGCTTAGGTCCACCAGATACGCAGTATTTT,CASSLGPPDTQYF
-,16,TRBV6-1,TRBJ1-6,once,TGTGCCAGCAGTGAAACTCTAATTCGGTCGGGTTCACCCCTCCACTTT,CASSETLIRSGSPLHF
TRBD1,15,TRBV7-8,TRBJ1-3,few,TGTGCCAGCAGCTTGACAGGGGCCTCTGGAAACACCATATATTTT,CASSLTGASGNTIYF
TRBD2,17,TRBV4-3,TRBJ2-5,-,TGCGCCAGCAGCCAAGATCCGAGCGGGGGCATAAAAGAGACCCAGTACTTC,CASSQDPSGGIKETQYF
-,15,TRBV2,TRBJ2-5,once,TGTGCCAGTATGACGGGACAAGGCAATCAAGAGACCCAGTACTTC,CASMTGQGNQETQYF
-,18,TRBV5-6,TRBJ1-3,once,TGTGCCAGCACCACCGAAAAGACTCGGGGCAGATTTGGAAACACCATATATTTT,CASTTEKTRGRFGNTIYF
-,12,TRBV29-1,TRBJ1-1,few,TGCAGCGTTGAAGGGCTACCGACTGAAGCTTTCTTT,CSVEGLPTEAFF
-,14,TRBV19,TRBJ1-6,-,TGTGCCAGTAGTGTCCGGGCCCCAAATTCACCCCTCCACTTT,CASSVRAPNSPLHF
-,12,TRBV7-2,TRBJ2-1,-,TGTGCCAGCAGCTTAGTTAAGGGACTGCAGTTCTTC,CASSLVKGLQFF
-,10,TRBV2,TRBJ1-1,-,TGTGCCAGCCTCGGCACTGAAGCTTTCTTT,CASLGTEAFF
TRBD2,17,TRBV7-2,TRBJ2-5,-,TGTGCCAGCAGCTTAGGTCTGGCTAGCGGGGGGGCGGAGACCCAGTACTTC,CASSLGLASGGAETQYF
-,14,TRBV6-5,TRBJ2-5,-,TGTGCCAGCAGTACGGACAGAGCAAAGGGGACCCAGTACTTC,CASSTDRAKGTQYF
-,14,TRBV4-1,TRBJ1-5,few,TGCGCCAGCAGCCCCACAGAGTTCAATCAGCCCCAGCATTTT,CASSPTEFNQPQHF
TRBD1,15,TRBV7-9,TRBJ1-6,-,TGTGCCAGCAGCTTAACAGGGGAATTTAATTCACCCCTTCACTTT,CASSLTGEFNSPLHF
TRBD1,15,TRBV6-1,TRBJ2-3,-,TGTGCCAGCAGATGGACAGGGGGGAATACAGATACGCAGTATTTT,CASRWTGGNTDTQYF
-,15,TRBV25-1,TRBJ1-4,-,TGTGCCAGCAGTGAATATGGGGGGGGTAATGAAAAACTGTTTTTT,CASSEYGGGNEKLFF
TRBD1,15,TRBV9,TRBJ2-1,few,TGTGCCAGCAGCGGTCCGGGACAGGGGCGTAATGAGCAGTTCTTC,CASSGPGQGRNEQFF
TRBD2,16,TRBV19,TRBJ2-5,-,TGTGCCAGTAGTCCTGGGTGGGTAGCGGGGCAAGAGACCCAGTACTTC,CASSPGWVAGQETQYF
-,15,TRBV5-6,TRBJ1-1,-,TGTGCCAGCAGCGCCCGTCCGGGGGAGAACACTGAAGCTTTCTTT,CASSARPGENTEAFF
TRBD1,14,TRBV7-2,TRBJ1-2,-,TGTGCCAGCAGCTTAGATACAGGGGGCTATGGCTACACCTTC,CASSLDTGGYGYTF
-,13,TRBV2,TRBJ1-3,-,TGTGCCAGCAGCGAGAGGAGGGAAAACACCATATATTTT,CASSERRENTIYF
-,13,TRBV27,TRBJ1-5,few,TGTGCCAGCAGTAGGTATAGCAATCAGCCCCAGCATTTT,CASSRYSNQPQHF
TRBD1,16,TRBV18,TRBJ2-1,-,TGTGCCAGCTCACGCTCCCGGGACAGGGTAGGCAATGAGCAGTTCTTC,CASSRSRDRVGNEQFF
-,12,TRBV7-9,TRBJ2-7,-,TGTGCCAGCAGCTTTACCCTACCCGAGCAGTACTTC,CASSFTLPEQYF
-,16,TRBV7-2,TRBJ1-6,-,TGTGCCAGCAGCTCTGAGAGGGGCGTTCGAAATTCACCCCTCCACTTT,CASSSERGVRNSPLHF
-,11,TRBV18,TRBJ2-5,-,TGTGCCAGCTCACCACAAGAGACCCAGTACTTC,CASSPQETQYF
-,14,TRBV6-5,TRBJ1-5,-,TGTGCCAGCAGTTACACTGGTGGCAATCAGCCCCAGCATTTT,CASSYTGGNQPQHF
-,11,TRBV7-9,TRBJ1-1,few,TGTGCCAGCAGCTCGGTCAGTGAAGCTTTCTTT,CASSSVSEAFF